This T cell receptor (beta chain) stems from a study of blood T cell repertoires in COVID-19. Study context: Samples came from the United States, Italy and Spain, spanning acute and convalescent COVID-19. PBMCs, B-cell-depleted T cells, or T cells were the source of the cDNA or gDNA that made up the material.

This CDR3 is built from 14 residues. Trimming removed 0 bases at V and 4 bases at J, with 6 bases between. Germline loops: CDR1 LGHNA, CDR2 YNFKEQ. How the authors handled the data: Cell counts per sample came from amplifying reference gene primers. Only in-frame clones appear in the TCRdb table, and some are missing; sequencing was by immunoSEQ multiplex PCR. The V and J calls and the clone size are those of that table, but D and trimming were determined from the DNA. The repertoire holds 120,000 to 150,000 clones, 85% to 90% seen once, with about 10% in the top ten. This sequence was found in a man between 50 and 59 years old with active or convalescent COVID-19. Sequencing was carried out using peripheral blood. The chain uses TRBV4-2 and TRBJ2-2; D unresolved. This chain's CDR3 is CASSQDSRTGELFF. The CDR3 bases are TGTGCCAGCAGCCAAGATAGTCGCACCGGGGAGCTGTTTTTT.